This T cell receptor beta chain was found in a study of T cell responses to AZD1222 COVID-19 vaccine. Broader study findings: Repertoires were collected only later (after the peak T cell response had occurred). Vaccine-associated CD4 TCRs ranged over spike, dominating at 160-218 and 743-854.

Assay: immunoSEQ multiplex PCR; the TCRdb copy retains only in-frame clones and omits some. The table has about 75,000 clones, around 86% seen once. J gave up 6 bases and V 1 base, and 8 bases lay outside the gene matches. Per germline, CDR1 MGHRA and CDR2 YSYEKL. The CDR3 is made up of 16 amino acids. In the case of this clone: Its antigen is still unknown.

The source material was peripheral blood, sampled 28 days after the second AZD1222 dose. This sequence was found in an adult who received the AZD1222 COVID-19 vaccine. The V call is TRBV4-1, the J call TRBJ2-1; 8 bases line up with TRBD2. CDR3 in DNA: TGCGCCAGCAGCCAAGTCGGAAACGGGGGGGCCAATGAGCAGTTCTTC. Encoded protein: CASSQVGNGGANEQFF.